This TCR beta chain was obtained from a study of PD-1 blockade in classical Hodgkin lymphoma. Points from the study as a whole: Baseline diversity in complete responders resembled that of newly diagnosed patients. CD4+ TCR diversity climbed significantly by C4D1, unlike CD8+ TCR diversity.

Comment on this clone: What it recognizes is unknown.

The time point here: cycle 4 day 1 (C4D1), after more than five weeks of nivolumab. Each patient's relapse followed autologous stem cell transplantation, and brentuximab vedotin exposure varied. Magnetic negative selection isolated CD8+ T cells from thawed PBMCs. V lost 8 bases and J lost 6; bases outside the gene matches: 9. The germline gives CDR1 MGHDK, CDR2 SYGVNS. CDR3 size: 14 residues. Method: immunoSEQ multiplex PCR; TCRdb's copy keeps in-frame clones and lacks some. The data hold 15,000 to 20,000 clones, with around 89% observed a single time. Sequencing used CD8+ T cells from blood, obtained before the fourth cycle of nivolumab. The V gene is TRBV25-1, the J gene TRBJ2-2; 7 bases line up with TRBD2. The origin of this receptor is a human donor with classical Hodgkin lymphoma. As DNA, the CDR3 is TGTGCCAGCGAGGGGCGGGAGATATCCGGGGAGCTGTTTTTT. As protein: CASEGREISGELFF.